This is a list of T cell receptor beta chains from one sample in a study of CD8+CD57+ T cells in acquired aplastic anemia. TCRdb used MiXCR to reprocess the reads, holding one entry per CDR3 protein. The repertoire holds about 200,000 distinct CDR3 sequences, with 55% to 65% as singletons. Material for sequencing was sorted CD4+, CD8+, or CD8+CD57+ T cells (not recorded which) from PBMCs. The receptors derive from a human donor with aplastic anemia. Each CDR3 is given with its conserved first and last residue. The D gene is left open where the match is weak. Size is stated for part of the rows, as once, few or many counts, or as a class when the clone is expanded.

-	TRBD2	TRBJ2-5	TRBV19	CASGNGGDGETQYF	TGTGCCAGTGGCAATGGGGGGGACGGGGAGACCCAGTACTTC
-	-	TRBJ1-1	TRBV5-1	CASSLEVGFTEAFF	TGCGCCAGCAGCTTGGAGGTGGGATTCACTGAAGCTTTCTTT
many	-	TRBJ2-2	TRBV5-1	CASSAGGTGELFF	TGCGCCAGCAGCGCGGGTGGCACCGGGGAGCTGTTTTTT
-	-	TRBJ2-7	TRBV24-1	CATSDAPTYEQYF	TGTGCCACCAGTGATGCCCCAACATACGAGCAGTACTTC
-	TRBD1	TRBJ1-6	TRBV14	CASSPDRAPHSPLHF	TGTGCCAGCAGCCCGGACAGGGCCCCCCATTCACCCCTCCACTTT
once	TRBD2	TRBJ2-2	TRBV7-3	CASSSSGVLFF	TGTGCCAGCAGCTCTAGCGGGGTGCTGTTTTTT
few	-	TRBJ1-5	TRBV2	CASSEVRLSRSNQPQHF	TGTGCCAGCAGTGAAGTGAGGTTGTCCAGGAGCAATCAGCCCCAGCATTTT
many	-	TRBJ2-7	TRBV2	CATRTQSSYEQYF	TGTGCCACCAGGACACAGAGCTCCTACGAGCAGTACTTC
few	TRBD1	TRBJ1-6	TRBV7-9	CASSLRGQAQGTPLHF	TGTGCCAGCAGCTTACGGGGACAGGCCCAGGGTACACCCCTCCACTTT
-	-	TRBJ1-5	TRBV19	CASRRIASNQPQHF	TGTGCCAGTAGAAGGATCGCGAGCAATCAGCCCCAGCATTTT
-	TRBD1	TRBJ2-5	TRBV7-9	CASSLGPPGRGQETQYF	TGTGCCAGCAGCTTAGGCCCCCCCGGCAGGGGGCAAGAGACCCAGTACTTC
once	TRBD2	TRBJ2-5	TRBV20-1	CSATGGETQYF	TGCAGTGCTACCGGGGGGGAGACCCAGTACTTC
few	-	TRBJ2-3	TRBV15	CATSRAGSTDTQYF	TGTGCCACCAGCAGAGCCGGAAGCACAGATACGCAGTATTTT
-	-	TRBJ1-6	TRBV2	CASSEYGGYNSPLHF	TGTGCCAGCAGTGAATATGGTGGATATAATTCACCCCTCCACTTT
-	TRBD1	TRBJ2-7	TRBV7-4	CASSLHDRGYEQYF	TGTGCCAGCAGCCTTCACGACAGGGGCTACGAGCAGTACTTC